The present entry profiles one TCR beta chain with its context. This clonotype was seen a handful of times. Its antigen remains undetermined. It has no much larger one-base neighbor in the sample; base qualities were not kept. The roughly 39 donors, aged 6 to 90 years, were systemically healthy Caucasian individuals from Russia. Each donor gave 8 to 10 milliliters of peripheral blood, drawn into EDTA-treated Vacutainer tubes. PBMCs were isolated by Ficoll-Paque density-gradient centrifugation, with at least 7 million obtained per sample. Trizol reagent was used to extract total RNA from the PBMCs, yielding at least 5.5 micrograms per sample. The percentages of naive CD45RAhigh/CD27high T cells were determined by flow cytometry on a PBMC aliquot from every donor. The data stem from a study of blood T cells in healthy people across ages (dated by TCRdb to the mid-2010s). Regarding the study in general: In model experiments, template switching captured about one uniquely barcoded TCR beta cDNA molecule for every two T cells. Age-related changes in TCR beta repertoire diversity were measured in the study by deep sequencing normalized with unique cDNA molecular identifiers. Donors were grouped into four age groups: young (average 16 years), middle-aged (39), aged (62) and long-lived (roughly 80). To avoid experimental bias, donors of different ages were randomly spread across the sequencing lanes. Using the same blood draw, the study looked at two additional independent replicas of 1 million unique cDNA reads for two donors, one aged 18 to 30 and the other aged 80 or older. The study at large found these results: Observed TCR beta diversity per million T cells fell roughly linearly with age, and a significant reduction was already apparent by age approximately 40. Because donor CMV infection status was unknown, age-related changes in expanded clonotypes were potentially confounded. Compared with the aged group, the long-lived group had more naive CD4+ T cells, fewer expanded clones and increased TCR diversity, a pattern suggesting age selection. There was a strong correlation between observed TCR beta diversity and the percentage of naive T cells measured by flow cytometry. Because profiling used bulk unsorted PBMCs, naive and antigen-experienced compartments could not be compared conclusively. Estimates of total diversity based on one million sequenced T cells were considered lower bounds and underestimates.

Libraries were constructed by 5' RACE. This sample was sequenced with an Illumina HiSeq 2500. A second about 7 to 11 cycle PCR used a sample-barcoded 5' primer and a J-beta primer mix. A unique molecular identifier was introduced onto each TCR beta cDNA molecule by a template-switch 5' adaptor carrying 12 random nucleotides. At least 2.5 million CDR3-containing paired-end reads were obtained from each sample. First-strand cDNA was synthesized from all RNA with the Mint cDNA synthesis kit, primed by a TRBC-specific oligonucleotide. After uracil-DNA glycosylase treatment, a first 18-cycle PCR used universal primers M1SS and BC2_uni_R on all cDNA. The original pipeline was this. For normalization, 1 million high-quality reads were randomly selected from each sample, with every read carrying a distinct molecular identifier. Instead of being binned into consensus sequences, reads that shared molecular identifiers were thrown out. MiTCR, run with a Q25 quality threshold and the strictest error-elimination algorithm, handled CDR3 identification, clonotype clustering and error correction. A nonparametric unseen species model with Euler transformation was used to estimate a lower bound on total TCR beta diversity. Using fastp at Q25 and MiXCR, TCRdb reprocessed the public reads and kept productive beta chains. Each CDR3 protein gets just one entry, which takes the most common genes and DNA from the rows behind it. Clone size and V and J calls follow TCRdb, not the original study. The sample records 1.5 million to 2 million distinct CDR3 sequences, 28% of which are singletons. The ten top clones hold approximately 7.7% of the sample.

The germline V gene specifies KGHSH as CDR1 and LQKENI as CDR2. Trimming leaves V shorter by 3 bases and J shorter by 6 bases, with the junction holding 8 bases beyond the gene matches. Inclusive of the bounding cysteine and phenylalanine, the CDR3 is 14 residues long. Just CDR3 DNA is preserved here, 42 bases in frame from base 1. The sample consisted of blood. The source of this sequence is a woman in her thirties in good health. Recombination joined TRBV18 with TRBJ2-7; the junction holds 7 bases that match TRBD2. The nucleotide sequence reads TGTGCCAGCTCACCGGAGAGGGAGGGGCTCGAGCAGTACTTC. Its product reads: CASSPEREGLEQYF.